This T cell receptor beta chain appears in the sequencing data of a study of T cell repertoires in cytomegalovirus infection. The wider study: Indicated by public TCR beta signatures were CMV infection and matching HLA type.

In TCRdb, the reads were re-called with MiXCR into one record per CDR3 protein. The profile shows around 740,000 distinct CDR3 sequences, 35% to 45% of them singletons. The V end was cut by 4 bases, the J end by 3 bases, with 13 bases between. Per the germline V gene, CDR1 is MNHEY and CDR2 is SVGEGT. The CDR3 loop spans 15 amino acids. This clonotype was picked up many times. The genes are TRBV6-2 or TRBV6-3 and TRBJ2-1, with TRBD1 as a possible D gene (6 bases). The clonotype originates from a human donor in good health (CMV status not recorded). Some clones in this sample may be carry-over from other donors' samples. Sequencing used PBMCs. CDR3 sequence reads: CASSSTGPYYNEQFF. CDR3 in DNA: TGTGCCAGCAGTTCTACAGGGCCCTACTACAATGAGCAGTTCTTC.